The entry that follows covers one T cell receptor beta chain sequence. Its antigen is not known. MiXCR was run by TCRdb on the reads, yielding one entry per CDR3 protein. The repertoire holds about 830,000 distinct CDR3 sequences, with around a third as singletons. The sample originates from a study of T cell repertoires in cytomegalovirus infection. For the study at large: CMV epitopes, recently identified HLA-C-restricted and well-studied HLA-B-restricted, were used. CMV infection plus the matching HLA type was flagged by public TCR beta signatures.

The V gene end was trimmed by 6 bases and the J gene end by 4 bases; junction bases not matched to a gene: 9. The CDR3 covers 15 residues. CDR1 MNHEY and CDR2 SVGAGI come from the germline V gene. Findings and caveats of the study: Identification of carriers of CMV plus the relevant HLA was achieved through cumulative public TCR beta family frequency. Ex vivo, HLA-C-restricted CMV-specific TCR beta clonotypes prevailed over the rest of the response.

The TCR sequence derives from a human donor in good health (CMV status not recorded). Some clones in this sample may be carry-over from other donors' samples. This chain connects TRBV6-5 to TRBJ2-5, with 9 bases aligning to TRBD1. This sample comprised cultured CD8+ T cells from PBMCs, obtained from culture after CMV antigen stimulation. CDR3 sequence: CASSQWDRDGETQYF. The CDR3 nucleotides are TGTGCCAGCAGCCAGTGGGACAGGGATGGAGAGACCCAGTACTTC.